These 23 T cell receptor beta chains were sequenced from one sample in a study of PD-1 blockade in mismatch repair-deficient tumors. TCRdb's table, derived via immunoSEQ multiplex PCR, lists solely in-frame clones and lacks some. This sample carries 40,000 to 60,000 clones, more than 65% of them seen once, and the ten largest clones take 2.5% to 4%. Source: PBMCs, taken before pembrolizumab treatment. The receptor set was obtained from an adult with mismatch repair-deficient cancer.

The V call is TRBV6-5, the J call TRBJ2-5, with 10 nucleotides matching TRBD1. CDR3 length equals 15 residues. Per the germline V gene, CDR1 is MNHEY and CDR2 is SVGAGI. V shed 0 bases and J 11 bases; nucleotides not matched to a gene: 9. Here the CDR3 DNA reads TGTGCCAGCAGTTACTCCCGACAGGGGGCGAGGGAGCAGTACTTC. As protein: CASSYSRQGAREQYF.

The chain combines TRBV9 with TRBJ1-2, with 11 bases fitting TRBD1. The CDR3 is 17 residues long. The germline V gene encodes CDR1 SGDLS and CDR2 YYNGEE. V shed 4 bases, J shed 4 bases, and the junction held 12 bases outside the gene matches. The CDR3 region is CASSLWTGGDFPYGYTF. CDR3 coding DNA: TGTGCCAGCAGCTTATGGACAGGGGGCGATTTCCCCTATGGCTACACCTTC.

This chain links TRBV29-1 with TRBJ2-7, with 10 bases that match TRBD2. This CDR3 is 12 amino acids long. CDR1 and CDR2 (germline): SQVTM, ANQGSEA. V dropped 4 bases and J dropped 7; count of bases not matched to a gene: 4. The CDR3 protein is CSVVAGGREQYF. The CDR3, as DNA: TGCAGCGTTGTAGCGGGAGGTCGGGAGCAGTACTTC.

V gene TRBV7-3 combines with J gene TRBJ2-1; TRBD2 matches 8 bases. V was pared by 4 bases and J by 3 bases, with 5 bases of the junction left unmatched. CDR3 size: 15 residues. Germline values: CDR1 SGHTA, CDR2 FQGTGA. The CDR3 DNA is TGTGCCAGCAGCTCAGCGCTAGCGGGCTACAATGAGCAGTTCTTC. Translated, it gives CASSSALAGYNEQFF.

A few counts support this clone. V gene TRBV9 combines with J gene TRBJ2-1, with D maybe TRBD2 (6 bases). The length of the CDR3 is 15 residues. Deletions cut 4 bases from V and 6 bases from J, with 17 bases between. Germline V gene lookup returns CDR1 SGDLS and CDR2 YYNGEE. For the CDR3, the DNA is TGTGCCAGCAGCCCCATGGGGGACTCGAGCAATGAGCAGTTCTTC. Its translation: CASSPMGDSSNEQFF.

V usage is TRBV10-3 and J usage is TRBJ1-3; D gene uncertain. Deletions cut 0 bases from V and 0 bases from J, with 9 bases between. The CDR3 spans 16 residues. The germline V gene has CDR1 ENHRY and CDR2 SYGVKD. The CDR3 loop reads CAISESMGSSGNTIYF. The CDR3 region has the DNA TGTGCCATCAGTGAGTCTATGGGGAGCTCTGGAAACACCATATATTTT.

The chain combines TRBV7-3 with TRBJ2-1, with 10 bases fitting TRBD2. The trim removed 8 bases at V and 6 bases at J, leaving 10 bases unmatched. The CDR3 loop spans 15 amino acids. Germline V gives CDR1 SGHTA, CDR2 FQGTGA. CDR3 loop: CASGELAGSFNEQFF. As DNA, the CDR3 is TGTGCCAGCGGCGAACTAGCGGGGTCTTTCAATGAGCAGTTCTTC.

The gene calls are TRBV6-5 and TRBJ2-7; D is possibly TRBD1 or TRBD2 (6 bases each). V was trimmed by 4 bases and J by 1 base, leaving 11 bases between them. The germline gives CDR1 MNHEY, CDR2 SVGAGI. CDR3 length equals 14 residues. CDR3 bases: TGTGCCAGCAGTTTATGGGGGGCTTCCTACGAGCAGTACTTC. This sequence encodes CASSLWGASYEQYF.

This chain uses TRBV7-9 with TRBJ1-1, with a possible D match to TRBD1 (6 bases). The CDR3 is made up of 13 amino acids. The V end lost 4 bases, the J end lost 7 bases, and 13 bases lay between the germline ends. CDR1 is SEHNR and CDR2 is FQNEAQ in the germline V gene (reference sequence). This CDR3 reads CASSSWGGYEAFF. CDR3 in DNA: TGTGCCAGCAGCTCATGGGGGGGCTATGAAGCTTTCTTT.

The chain joins TRBV7-2 to TRBJ2-1; D call uncertain. Trimming pared 5 bases from V and 8 bases from J, leaving 16 bases between. The CDR3 length is 14 residues. Per the germline V gene, CDR1 is SGHTA and CDR2 is FQGNSA. In DNA form, the CDR3 reads TGTGCCAGCAGCACCTCTGATCTAGGACATGAGCAGTTCTTC. Its protein is CASSTSDLGHEQFF.

The chain couples TRBV6-1 to TRBJ1-2; TRBD1 agrees at 7 bases. The germline V gene has CDR1 MNHNS and CDR2 SASEGT. Losses at the gene ends were 4 bases for V and 4 bases for J; bases not matched to a gene: 15. The CDR3 covers 17 residues. In DNA form, the CDR3 reads TGTGCCAGCAGTGCCCCAATAGGGGGCGTTACTCCCTATGGCTACACCTTC. As protein: CASSAPIGGVTPYGYTF.

V gene TRBV9 combines with J gene TRBJ2-3; no clear D. The germline CDR1 and CDR2 sequences are SGDLS and YYNGEE. This CDR3 spans 13 amino acids. The germline V and J ends were trimmed by 4 bases and 6 bases, with 12 bases remaining between them. The CDR3 coding sequence is TGTGCCAGCAGCTCCCGACTTTCCGATACGCAGTATTTT. It codes for CASSSRLSDTQYF.

The chain couples TRBV28 to TRBJ1-5, with D perhaps TRBD1 (5 bases). The CDR3 totals 13 residues. Germline V gives CDR1 MDHEN, CDR2 SYDVKM. Trimming stripped 6 bases from V and 11 bases from J, with 17 bases between. CDR3 sequence: CASSLYRGRAQHF. CDR3 nucleotide sequence: TGTGCCAGCAGCCTTTATAGGGGTCGTGCCCAGCATTTT. Combining the CDR3 with reference TRBV28 and TRBJ1-5 gives the whole variable domain DVKVTQSSRYLVKRTGEKVFLECVQDMDHENMFWYRQDPGLGLRLIYFSYDVKMKEKGDIPEGYSVSREKKERFSLILESASTNQTSMYLCASSLYRGRAQHFGDGTRLSIL.

The table lists this clone with a few counts. V and J are TRBV6-1 and TRBJ2-7; 8 nucleotides match TRBD1. The ends lost 9 bases at V and 2 bases at J; junction bases unmatched: 6. Germline V CDR1 and CDR2: MNHNS, SASEGT. The CDR3 totals 13 residues. The CDR3 DNA follows: TGTGCCAGTTCAGGGGGCGAGGCCTACGAGCAGTACTTC. Amino acids: CASSGGEAYEQYF.

This chain connects TRBV4-3 to TRBJ1-5; no firm D call. This CDR3 region has 16 residues. Per germline, CDR1 LGHNA and CDR2 YSLEER. The V and J ends lost 0 bases and 2 bases respectively, with 11 bases between them. The CDR3 DNA follows: TGCGCCAGCAGCCAAGATTATTCGACGGGCAATCAGCCCCAGCATTTT. It specifies CASSQDYSTGNQPQHF.

This clone was detected once. The V call is TRBV6-5, the J call TRBJ1-1; D gene ambiguous. Germline V gives CDR1 MNHEY, CDR2 SVGAGI. Trimming pared 3 bases from V and 3 bases from J, leaving 5 bases between. This CDR3 has 12 residues. The CDR3 DNA reads as TGTGCCAGCAGTTATCGGGACACTGAAGCTTTCTTT. This encodes CASSYRDTEAFF.

The CDR3 reads CASSPRGYEQYF. CDR3 in DNA: TGTGCCAGCAGCCCCAGGGGCTACGAGCAGTACTTC. The rearrangement uses TRBV7-6 and TRBJ2-7; TRBD1 might be the D (6 bases). Germline V gives CDR1 SGHVS, CDR2 FNYEAQ. Trimming pared 5 bases from V and 3 bases from J, leaving 8 bases between. The CDR3 contains 12 residues. Variable domain in full (rest from reference TRBV7-6 and TRBJ2-7): GAGVSQSPRYKVTKRGQDVALRCDPISGHVSLYWYRQALGQGPEFLTYFNYEAQQDKSGLPNDRFSAERPEGSISTLTIQRTEQRDSAMYRCASSPRGYEQYFGPGTRLTVT.

This clone showed up just once. This chain connects TRBV11-2 to TRBJ2-1, with 11 bases fitting TRBD2. Germline CDR1 is SGHAT and CDR2 is FQNNGV. The length of the CDR3 is 15 residues. The V and J ends lost 5 bases and 4 bases, in that order; junction bases with no gene match: 4. As DNA, the CDR3 is TGTGCCAGCAGCCCCCGACTAGCGGGGTACAATGAGCAGTTCTTC. Translated: CASSPRLAGYNEQFF.

This sequence joins TRBV6-1 and TRBJ1-1; D call uncertain. Germline lookup yields CDR1 MNHNS and CDR2 SASEGT. The CDR3 is 13 residues long. V was trimmed by 2 bases and J by 3 bases, leaving 7 bases between them. The CDR3 DNA reads as TGTGCCAGCAGTGAAAGAGACGACACTGAAGCTTTCTTT. It yields the protein CASSERDDTEAFF.

J is TRBJ2-7 and V is TRBV6-6, with D maybe TRBD2 (6 bases). Germline lookup yields CDR1 MNHNY and CDR2 SVGAGI (reference sequence). The CDR3 has 15 amino acids. V was shortened by 0 bases and J by 3 bases, with 12 bases between the two germline ends. In nucleotides, the CDR3 is TGTGCCAGCAGTTACTCGGCCGGAGGGAACTACGAGCAGTACTTC. Its translation: CASSYSAGGNYEQYF.

This clone is medium-sized by share. CDR3 in DNA: TGTGCCAGCAGCCGAGACTTGGATACGCAGTATTTT. It translates to CASSRDLDTQYF. This rearrangement joins TRBV4-2 to TRBJ2-3; D gene ambiguous. Trimming removed 4 bases at V and 6 bases at J, with 8 bases between. The CDR3 runs to 12 residues. In germline, CDR1 is LGHNA, CDR2 YNFKEQ.

V usage is TRBV19 and J usage is TRBJ2-1, with D hard to call. V was cut by 3 bases and J by 7 bases, with 4 bases left in between. The germline V gene has CDR1 LNHDA and CDR2 SQIVND (reference sequence). This CDR3 spans 11 amino acids. The CDR3: CASSIFNEQFF. CDR3 in DNA: TGTGCCAGTAGTATTTTTAATGAGCAGTTCTTC.

The V call is TRBV7-8, the J call TRBJ2-6, with TRBD1 matching 7 bases. Germline CDR1 reads SGHVS; CDR2 reads FQNEAQ. The CDR3 runs 15 residues. J was trimmed by 3 bases and V by 5 bases; bases with no gene match: 4. Written as DNA, the CDR3 is TGTGCCAGCAGCAAAGGGGGCCTTGGGGCCAACGTCCTGACTTTC. Its protein product is CASSKGGLGANVLTF.